The clone carrying this T cell receptor beta chain was recorded once. This specimen comes from a study of CD8 T cells in Susac syndrome. With random hexamers, roughly 0.5 to 1 ug RNA was reverse transcribed. TCRdb reanalysed the immunoSEQ multiplex PCR reads using MiXCR and keeps one entry per CDR3 protein. The sample shows some 130,000 distinct CDR3 sequences, 85% to 95% of them seen only once. The V end was cut by 3 bases, the J end by 4 bases, with 15 bases between. The CDR3 extends over 16 amino acids. The germline V gene encodes CDR1 KGHDR and CDR2 SFDVKD. This chain connects TRBV24-1 to TRBJ2-1; D assignment may be TRBD1 or TRBD2 (6 bases each). The sequence was collected from a human donor with Susac syndrome. The sequenced sample was CD8+ T cells from PBMCs. The CDR3 DNA reads TGTGCCACCAGTGATCCGAAGACGGGGGCGTACAATGAGCAGTTCTTC. Residues: CATSDPKTGAYNEQFF.